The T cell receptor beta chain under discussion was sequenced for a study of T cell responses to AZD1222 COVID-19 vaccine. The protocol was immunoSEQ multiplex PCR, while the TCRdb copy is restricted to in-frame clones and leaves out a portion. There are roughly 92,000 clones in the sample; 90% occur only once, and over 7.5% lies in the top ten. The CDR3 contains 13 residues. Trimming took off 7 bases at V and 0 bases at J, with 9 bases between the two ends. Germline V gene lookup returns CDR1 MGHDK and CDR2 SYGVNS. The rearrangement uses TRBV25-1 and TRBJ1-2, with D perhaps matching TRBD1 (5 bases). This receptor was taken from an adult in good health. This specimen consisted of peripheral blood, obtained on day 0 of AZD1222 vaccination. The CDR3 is CASKTDANYGYTF. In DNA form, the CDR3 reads TGTGCCAGCAAGACAGACGCTAACTATGGCTACACCTTC.